Below, 25 T cell receptor beta chains from the same sample are listed, as sequenced in a study of human T cells and chemical hapten exposure. Time point noted: pre-sensitization, week 0. Treatment given: therapeutic diphenylcyclopropenone sensitization with weekly scalp DPC. Unfractionated whole blood yielded the extracted total RNA. MiXCR was run by TCRdb on the RACE reads, yielding one entry per CDR3 protein. The table records roughly 38,000 distinct CDR3 sequences, less than 15% of them present only once. Sequenced here: whole blood, sampled in connection with sensitization to the hapten diphenylcyclopropenone (DPC). The source of these receptors is a woman aged 40 to 50 with alopecia areata. Some clones in this sample may be carry-over from other donors' samples.

This clonotype showed up many times. The chain combines TRBV20-1 with TRBJ1-3, with a possible D match to TRBD1 (6 bases). The V and J ends lost 0 bases and 2 bases respectively, with 8 bases between them. The CDR3 has 14 amino acids. Per germline, CDR1 DFQATT and CDR2 SNEGSKA (reference sequence). For the CDR3, the DNA is TGCAGTGCTAGAGATGCAGGGGCTGGAAACACCATATATTTT. Amino acids: CSARDAGAGNTIYF.

The chain combines TRBV21-1 with TRBJ2-7; the D call in the table, TRBD1, was not verified against the DNA. TRBV21-1 is listed as a pseudogene. This CDR3 is built from 15 residues. The DNA for the CDR3 is TGTGCCAGCAGCAACGAAGCCCGGACAGGGGCCCTACGGATCTTC. Encoded protein: CASSNEARTGALRIF.

At least ten counts were recorded for this clonotype. The chain has TRBV10-3 and TRBJ1-5; D gene uncertain. Germline assignment: CDR1 ENHRY and CDR2 SYGVKD. V was shortened by 6 bases and J by 3 bases, with 15 bases between the two germline ends. The CDR3 is 15 residues long. CDR3 region: CAIRLDGNSNQPQHF. The CDR3 DNA reads as TGTGCCATCAGGCTAGACGGTAACTCCAATCAGCCCCAGCATTTT.

In its sample, this clonotype was seen many times. As DNA, the CDR3 is TGCGCCAGCAAACAAATCTTCCAGGGGTGGAGGGGGCGCAATGAGCAGTTCTTC. Its translation: CASKQIFQGWRGRNEQFF. The chain carries TRBV10-2 and TRBJ2-1; maybe TRBD1 (7 bases). Trimming shortened V by 7 bases and J by 6 bases, and 28 bases separated the two germline ends. Germline V CDR1 and CDR2: WSHSY, SAAADI. This CDR3 is 18 amino acids long.

This chain connects TRBV6-5 to TRBJ2-7, with D tentatively TRBD1 (5 bases). Germline V gene lookup returns CDR1 MNHEY and CDR2 SVGAGI. The CDR3 is made up of 11 amino acids. V was trimmed by 8 bases and J by 6 bases, leaving 11 bases between them. CDR3 sequence reads: CASGARREQYF. The CDR3 nucleotides are TGTGCCAGCGGGGCCCGCCGCGAGCAGTACTTC.

This clonotype appeared a few times. The V and J genes are TRBV6-2 or TRBV6-3 and TRBJ2-1; 7 nucleotides align to TRBD2. The V segment lost 5 bases and the J segment 12 bases; nucleotides outside the gene matches: 10. Per the germline V gene, CDR1 is MNHEY and CDR2 is SVGEGT. This CDR3 contains 13 residues. CDR3 amino acids: CASSPAGAGTQFF. CDR3 sequence (DNA): TGTGCCAGCAGTCCCGCGGGAGCCGGAACGCAGTTCTTC.

This clonotype was found many times. The V gene is TRBV3-1, the J gene TRBJ1-3, with unresolved D. This CDR3 has 14 residues. The V end lost 0 bases, the J end lost 4 bases, and 7 bases lay between the germline ends. CDR1 is LGHDT and CDR2 is YNNKEL in the germline V gene (reference sequence). The CDR3 protein is CASSQDYGGNTIYF. DNA for the CDR3: TGTGCCAGCAGCCAAGATTATGGGGGAAACACCATATATTTT.

This clonotype was found many times. The rearrangement joins TRBV6-6 to TRBJ1-3; 7 bases fit TRBD1. The CDR3 spans 15 residues. In germline, CDR1 is MNHNY, CDR2 SVGAGI (reference sequence). After removal of 2 bases from V and 2 bases from J, the junction contained 3 bases not matched to a gene. DNA of the CDR3: TGTGCCAGCAGTTACGGCGGACAGGCTGGAAACACCATATATTTT. It specifies CASSYGGQAGNTIYF.

In the case of this clonotype: A much larger clone lies one base from this, so it may be a read error. V is TRBV4-1 and J is TRBJ2-3; 8 bases fit TRBD1. The ends lost 8 bases at V and 0 bases at J; junction bases unmatched: 4. The CDR3 has 14 amino acids. The germline V gene encodes CDR1 MGHRA and CDR2 YSYEKL. CDR3 in DNA: TGCGCCAGCGGCAGGACAGGGAGCACAGATACGCAGTATTTT. As protein: CASGRTGSTDTQYF.

This chain connects TRBV9 to TRBJ1-3; D possibly corresponds to TRBD1 (5 bases). Trimming left V 2 bases short and J 3 bases short, with 15 bases between. Germline assignment: CDR1 SGDLS and CDR2 YYNGEE. The length of the CDR3 is 16 residues. The CDR3 coding sequence is TGTGCCAGCAGCGTGAGAGGGACGACCTTTGGAAACACCATATATTTT. As protein: CASSVRGTTFGNTIYF. The full variable domain, its missing parts supplied by reference TRBV9 and TRBJ1-3, is DSGVTQTPKHLITATGQRVTLRCSPRSGDLSVYWYQQSLDQGLQFLIQYYNGEERAKGNILERFSAQQFPDLHSELNLSSLELGDSALYFCASSVRGTTFGNTIYFGEGSWLTVV.

The chain links TRBV9 to TRBJ2-7; 7 nucleotides match TRBD1. The CDR3 is 15 residues long. After removal of 0 bases from V and 3 bases from J, the junction contained 6 bases not matched to a gene. The germline V gene encodes CDR1 SGDLS and CDR2 YYNGEE. CDR3 in DNA: TGTGCCAGCAGCGTAGGACAGGGAAGCGGCTACGAGCAGTACTTC. Translating it yields CASSVGQGSGYEQYF.

Ten or more counts support this clonotype. The rearrangement uses TRBV11-2 and TRBJ2-5; TRBD2 aligns across 9 bases. Germline CDR1 and CDR2: SGHAT and FQNNGV. CDR3 length: 15 amino acids. Trimming at V came to 3 bases and at J to 1 base, leaving 3 bases not matched to a gene. In DNA, the CDR3 is TGTGCCAGCAGCTTCGCAGCGGGGGGCCAAGAGACCCAGTACTTC. It yields the protein CASSFAAGGQETQYF.

This clonotype was observed at least ten times. This chain links TRBV7-3 with TRBJ2-1; the match to TRBD2 covers 9 bases. Germline CDR1 reads SGHTA; CDR2 reads FQGTGA. Germline trimming cut 5 bases from V and 9 bases from J; bases unmatched to any gene: 8. CDR3 length: 14 residues. The CDR3 spells CASSPSLRGGEQFF. CDR3 sequence (DNA): TGTGCCAGCAGCCCGAGCTTGCGGGGGGGTGAGCAGTTCTTC.

In regard to this clonotype: The CDR3 end shows no conserved phenylalanine or tryptophan, and so a read error is likely. J is TRBJ2-7 and V is TRBV7-2, with TRBD1 identical over 9 bases. Germline V CDR1 and CDR2: SGHTA, FQGNSA. The CDR3 is 17 amino acids. Trimming took 4 bases from V and 6 from J; bases not matched to a gene: 16. The CDR3 protein is CASSYLTPGQGPGEQYL. The CDR3 region has the DNA TGTGCCAGCAGCTACCTTACTCCGGGACAGGGACCCGGCGAGCAGTACTTG.

This clonotype was seen more than once but under ten times. V and J are TRBV6-5 and TRBJ1-1; the match to TRBD1 covers 7 bases. With 2 bases clipped from V and 6 bases from J, the junction kept 3 bases outside the gene matches. CDR3 length: 13 amino acids. CDR1 and CDR2 from the germline V gene are MNHEY and SVGAGI. The CDR3, as DNA: TGTGCCAGCAGTTACCCGGGACAGTCTGAAGCTTTCTTT. Its translation: CASSYPGQSEAFF.

This clonotype has more than one count but fewer than ten. This chain links TRBV29-1 with TRBJ2-5, with D hard to call. V lost 2 bases and J 12 bases, leaving 10 bases between the germline ends. CDR3 length equals 10 residues. Germline-derived CDR1 and CDR2 are SQVTM and ANQGSEA. Here the CDR3 reads CSVESAVEYF. In nucleotides, the CDR3 is TGCAGCGTTGAATCGGCAGTTGAGTACTTC.

The chain uses TRBV10-3 and TRBJ2-5; D is ambiguous. The V gene lost 2 bases and the J gene lost 2 bases, with 3 bases spanning the gap. Germline V gives CDR1 ENHRY, CDR2 SYGVKD. The length of the CDR3 is 12 residues. The CDR3 sequence is CAISEQQETQYF. The CDR3 DNA reads as TGTGCCATCAGTGAGCAGCAAGAGACCCAGTACTTC.

The chain links TRBV29-1 to TRBJ1-5; 7 bases agree with TRBD1. With V trimmed by 6 bases and J by 6 bases, 8 bases remained unmatched. There are 13 residues in the CDR3. Germline values: CDR1 SQVTM, CDR2 ANQGSEA. The CDR3 coding sequence is TGCAGCGTCGCAACAGGGGTGCGTCAGCCCCAGCATTTT. This sequence encodes CSVATGVRQPQHF.

This clonotype has a count of ten or more. The J gene is TRBJ1-1, the V gene TRBV6-5, with D unclear. Germline V gene lookup returns CDR1 MNHEY and CDR2 SVGAGI. V was clipped by 2 bases and J by 0 bases, with 10 bases between them. The CDR3 runs to 15 residues. The CDR3 region is CASSYNGVMNTEAFF. The CDR3 region has the DNA TGTGCCAGCAGTTACAACGGGGTCATGAACACTGAAGCTTTCTTT.

The chain has TRBV18 and TRBJ1-4; tentatively, D is TRBD1 (5 bases). CDR3 length: 15 amino acids. The ends were cut back, 3 bases at V and 0 bases at J, with 8 bases in the middle. Germline V gene sequence: CDR1 KGHSH, CDR2 LQKENI. CDR3 region: CASSPRGTTNEKLFF. The CDR3 DNA reads as TGTGCCAGCTCACCTCGGGGGACAACTAATGAAAAACTGTTTTTT.

The sample holds a few counts of this clonotype. CDR3 nucleotides: TGTGCCAGCAGCCTAAGAGGCGTATATAATTCACCCCTCCACTTT. Translated, it gives CASSLRGVYNSPLHF. This chain links TRBV14 with TRBJ1-6; D is undetermined. V lost 4 bases to trimming and J lost 4 bases, with 11 bases between them. CDR1 and CDR2 (germline): SGHDN, FVKESK. The CDR3 length is 15 residues.

This sequence joins TRBV3-1 and TRBJ1-1; D is undetermined. The germline V gene encodes CDR1 LGHDT and CDR2 YNNKEL (reference sequence). This CDR3 is built from 13 residues. V was shortened by 6 bases and J by 1 base, with 9 bases between the two germline ends. The CDR3 sequence: CASRADKNTEAFF. CDR3 nucleotides: TGTGCCAGCAGAGCCGACAAGAACACTGAAGCTTTCTTT.

In its sample, this clonotype was seen a few times. This chain's CDR3 is CASSPGTSANNEQFF. The CDR3 DNA reads TGTGCCAGCAGCCCCGGGACTAGCGCAAACAATGAGCAGTTCTTC. This chain connects TRBV6-4 to TRBJ2-1; the match to TRBD2 covers 10 bases. V was clipped by 6 bases and J by 5 bases; unmatched bases: 7. Germline V lookup: CDR1 MRHNA, CDR2 SNTAGT. This CDR3 spans 15 amino acids.

This clonotype was found a few times. The chain recombines TRBV7-9 with TRBJ1-2; maybe TRBD1 (5 bases). This CDR3 contains 13 residues. The ends were cut back, 4 bases at V and 6 bases at J, with 12 bases in the middle. Germline-derived CDR1 and CDR2 are SEHNR and FQNEAQ (reference sequence). The CDR3 is CASSSPTGDGYTF. The CDR3 region has the DNA TGTGCCAGCAGCTCGCCCACAGGAGATGGCTACACCTTC.

The genes are TRBV6-6 and TRBJ1-2; D unclear. Deletions cut 8 bases from V and 0 bases from J, with 16 bases between. This CDR3 comprises 15 residues. Germline CDR1 MNHNY, CDR2 SVGAGI (reference sequence). DNA for the CDR3: TGTGCCAGCGCGCAGAACAGCGGAACTAACTATGGCTACACCTTC. The encoded protein is CASAQNSGTNYGYTF.